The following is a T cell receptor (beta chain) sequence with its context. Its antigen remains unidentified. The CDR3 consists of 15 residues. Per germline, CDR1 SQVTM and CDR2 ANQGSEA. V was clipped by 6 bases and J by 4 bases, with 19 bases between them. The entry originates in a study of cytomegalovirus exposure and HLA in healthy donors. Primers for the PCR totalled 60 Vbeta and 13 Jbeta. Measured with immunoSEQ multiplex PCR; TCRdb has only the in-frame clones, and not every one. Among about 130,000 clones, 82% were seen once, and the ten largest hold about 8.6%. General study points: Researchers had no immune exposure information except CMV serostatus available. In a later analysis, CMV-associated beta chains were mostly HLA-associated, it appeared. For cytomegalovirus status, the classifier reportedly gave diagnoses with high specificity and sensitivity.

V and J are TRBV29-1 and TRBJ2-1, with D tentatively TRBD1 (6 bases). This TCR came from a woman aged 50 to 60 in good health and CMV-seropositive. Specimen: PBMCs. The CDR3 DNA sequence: TGCAGCGTAGCCTCAGGGGTCGGGGCATACAATGAGCAGTTCTTC. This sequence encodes CSVASGVGAYNEQFF.